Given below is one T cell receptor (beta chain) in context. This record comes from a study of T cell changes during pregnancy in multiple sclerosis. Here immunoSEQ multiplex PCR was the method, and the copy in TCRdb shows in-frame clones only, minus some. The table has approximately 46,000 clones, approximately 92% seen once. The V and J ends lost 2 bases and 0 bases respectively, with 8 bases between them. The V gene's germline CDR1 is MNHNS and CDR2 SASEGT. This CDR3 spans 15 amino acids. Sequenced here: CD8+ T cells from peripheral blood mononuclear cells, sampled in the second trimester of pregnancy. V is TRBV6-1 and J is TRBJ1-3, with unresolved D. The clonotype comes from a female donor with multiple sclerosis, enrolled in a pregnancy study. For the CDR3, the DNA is TGTGCCAGCAGTGAAAGTCCAGTCTCTGGAAACACCATATATTTT. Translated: CASSESPVSGNTIYF.